The 23 T cell receptor beta chains listed next were all sequenced from one sample in a study of OX40 agonist ivuxolimab in advanced cancers. Sequencing was performed with immunoSEQ multiplex PCR; in TCRdb, only in-frame clones are kept and a portion is missing. The sample has roughly 80,000 clones, roughly 93% seen once; the top ten hold 6.2%. The sequencing here drew on CD4+ or CD8+ T cells sorted from blood, taken in a trial of the OX40 agonist ivuxolimab. These receptors all stem from an adult with an advanced solid tumor such as melanoma, head and neck, liver or kidney cancer.

V usage is TRBV6-5 and J usage is TRBJ2-5, with a tentative D call TRBD2 (5 bases). The J call may be in error: the DNA end matches TRBJ2-7 better. Germline CDR1 reads MNHEY; CDR2 reads SVGAGI. This CDR3 region has 15 residues. CDR3 sequence (DNA): TGTGCCAGCAGTTACCGGGAACCACTCTCCTACGAGCAGTACTTC. Encoded protein: CASSYREPLSYEQYF.

V gene TRBV4-3 combines with J gene TRBJ2-2, with D tentatively TRBD1 (6 bases). Germline V gene lookup returns CDR1 LGHNA and CDR2 YSLEER. This CDR3 has 15 amino acids. The V end lost 0 bases, the J end lost 7 bases, and 12 bases lay between the germline ends. CDR3 coding DNA: TGCGCCAGCAGCCAAGATATGGGGGCTGGCGGGGAGCTGTTTTTT. Its protein product is CASSQDMGAGGELFF.

A remark on this clone: Within the sample, other DNA sequences also encode this same CDR3. The V call is TRBV18, the J call TRBJ1-1; no reliable D call. From germline, CDR1 is KGHSH and CDR2 LQKENI. The CDR3 totals 11 residues. V gave up 3 bases and J gave up 5 bases, with 4 bases separating them. In nucleotides, the CDR3 is TGTGCCAGCTCACCGGGTACTGAAGCTTTCTTT. This gives the protein CASSPGTEAFF.

The J gene is TRBJ2-3, the V gene TRBV27; 7 bases match TRBD1. The CDR3 runs 19 residues. The ends lost 8 bases at V and 4 bases at J; junction bases unmatched: 24. CDR1 and CDR2 (germline): MNHEY, SMNVEV (reference sequence). In nucleotides, the CDR3 is TGTGCCAGCTCTCTCGCGATTTACAGGGGCCTCCAGGGAGCAGATACGCAGTATTTT. As protein: CASSLAIYRGLQGADTQYF.

This clone has only a few counts. The V call is TRBV6-1, the J call TRBJ1-1, with D hard to call. The germline gives CDR1 MNHNS, CDR2 SASEGT. The CDR3 runs to 18 residues. Trimming stripped 2 bases from V and 0 bases from J, with 19 bases between. CDR3 in DNA: TGTGCCAGCAGTGAACGCCAGAGCAAATCGATCATGAACACTGAAGCTTTCTTT. Amino acid sequence: CASSERQSKSIMNTEAFF.

This clone was recorded only once. The rearrangement joins TRBV6-5 to TRBJ2-3; D is ambiguous. The germline V gene encodes CDR1 MNHEY and CDR2 SVGAGI. The CDR3 runs 13 residues. Trimming shortened V by 1 base and J by 3 bases, and 5 bases separated the two germline ends. The DNA of the CDR3 is TGTGCCAGCAGTTACTTGGCAACAGATACGCAGTATTTT. As protein: CASSYLATDTQYF.

This sequence joins TRBV10-3 and TRBJ1-2; 7 positions agree with TRBD1. This CDR3 contains 14 residues. Germline-derived CDR1 and CDR2 are ENHRY and SYGVKD. J gave up 1 base and V 7 bases, and 6 bases lay outside the gene matches. CDR3 region: CAIMETGFNYGYTF. DNA of the CDR3: TGTGCCATCATGGAGACAGGGTTTAACTATGGCTACACCTTC.

As regards this clone: At one end, the junction sequence differs from germline, possibly due to a read error. The chain has TRBV4-1 and TRBJ1-5, with D maybe TRBD1 (6 bases). The germline CDR1 and CDR2 sequences are MGHRA and YSYEKL. This CDR3 has 15 residues. DNA for the CDR3: TGCGCCACCAGCCAGGGGACGGGGTCTTATCAGCCCCAGCATTTT. It specifies CATSQGTGSYQPQHF.

The genes are TRBV11-2 and TRBJ2-7; 10 nucleotides line up with TRBD1. Germline assignment: CDR1 SGHAT and CDR2 FQNNGV. The CDR3 extends over 15 amino acids. Trimming cost V 6 bases and J 3 bases; bases outside gene matches: 8. CDR3 sequence: CASRSGTGVIYEQYF. For the CDR3, the DNA is TGTGCCAGCAGGTCCGGGACAGGGGTTATCTACGAGCAGTACTTC.

The chain is built from TRBV30 and TRBJ2-1, with unresolved D. Looked up from germline, CDR1 is GTSNPN and CDR2 is SVGIG (reference sequence). The CDR3 spans 10 residues. V was clipped by 5 bases and J by 10 bases, with 9 bases between them. CDR3 protein: CAWGVGEQFF. CDR3 nucleotide sequence: TGTGCCTGGGGGGTAGGGGAGCAGTTCTTC.

This sequence joins TRBV30 and TRBJ1-2; no clear D gene. There are 10 residues in the CDR3. CDR1 GTSNPN and CDR2 SVGIG come from the germline V gene (reference sequence). V gave up 6 bases and J gave up 4 bases, with 6 bases separating them. CDR3 sequence: CACITYGYTF. CDR3 nucleotide sequence: TGTGCCTGCATTACCTATGGCTACACCTTC.

This clone was counted only a few times. The rearrangement joins TRBV6-4 to TRBJ1-2; no clear D gene. Trimming left V 2 bases short and J 6 bases short, with 4 bases between. CDR3 length: 11 amino acids. CDR1 MRHNA and CDR2 SNTAGT come from the germline V gene. The CDR3 DNA follows: TGTGCCAGCAGTGACGGCGATGGCTACACCTTC. Protein: CASSDGDGYTF.

The rearrangement links TRBV2 to TRBJ2-3; 7 positions match TRBD1. V was clipped by 4 bases and J by 4 bases; unmatched bases: 5. Germline loops: CDR1 SNHLY, CDR2 FYNNEI. This CDR3 is 14 amino acids long. This CDR3 reads CASSVYRGSDTQYF. CDR3 coding DNA: TGTGCCAGCAGTGTCTACAGGGGCTCAGATACGCAGTATTTT.

The chain has TRBV21-1 and TRBJ1-5; whether TRBD1, the table's D call, matches the DNA was not checked. TRBV21-1 is given as a pseudogene. The CDR3 is made up of 17 amino acids. The chain's CDR3 is CASTLFWTAYSNQPQHF. The CDR3 DNA reads as TGTGCCAGCACCCTCTTTTGGACAGCCTATAGCAATCAGCCCCAGCATTTT.

There are a few counts of this clone. J is TRBJ1-1 and V is TRBV5-1, with TRBD1 identical over 11 bases. V was clipped by 2 bases and J by 10 bases; unmatched bases: 10. From germline, CDR1 is SGHRS and CDR2 YFSETQ. The CDR3 is 15 residues long. CDR3 protein: CASSLQGQGAQGAFF. The CDR3, as DNA: TGCGCCAGCAGCTTACAAGGACAGGGGGCGCAGGGAGCTTTCTTT.

A note on this clone: A read error may account for a junction end that differs from germline. The V and J genes are TRBV29-1 and TRBJ1-2, with TRBD1 matching over 8 bases. CDR1 and CDR2 from the germline V gene are SQVTM and ANQGSEA. The CDR3 totals 10 residues. The CDR3 nucleotides read TGCAGCGTCGGGACAGGCGGCTCCACCTTC. This encodes CSVGTGGSTF.

This chain links TRBV5-8 with TRBJ1-1, with D perhaps TRBD1 (5 bases). CDR3 length: 15 amino acids. Trimming stripped 0 bases from V and 5 bases from J, with 14 bases between. CDR1 and CDR2 from the germline V gene are SGHTS and YDEGEE. The CDR3 region has the DNA TGTGCCAGCAGCTTGGCGAGGGGTCTACGTACTGAAGCTTTCTTT. Protein product: CASSLARGLRTEAFF.

V is TRBV7-6 and J is TRBJ2-2, with a tentative D call TRBD2 (5 bases). Germline V CDR1 and CDR2: SGHVS, FNYEAQ. This CDR3 region has 13 residues. Deletions cut 1 base from V and 15 bases from J, with 15 bases between. The CDR3 loop reads CASSLEVSGRLFF. In DNA form, the CDR3 reads TGTGCCAGCAGCTTAGAGGTCTCGGGAAGGTTGTTTTTT. Full variable domain (rest looked up from reference TRBV7-6 and TRBJ2-2): GAGVSQSPRYKVTKRGQDVALRCDPISGHVSLYWYRQALGQGPEFLTYFNYEAQQDKSGLPNDRFSAERPEGSISTLTIQRTEQRDSAMYRCASSLEVSGRLFFGEGSRLTVL.

The V call is TRBV12-5, the J call TRBJ1-1; TRBD1 is a possible D gene (5 bases). Germline assignment: CDR1 LGHNT and CDR2 FRNRAP. This CDR3 has 11 amino acids. The V end was cut by 7 bases, the J end by 9 bases, with 12 bases between. The CDR3 nucleotides read TGTGCTAGTGCTCGGGACCGTAAAGCTTTCTTT. Its protein is CASARDRKAFF. Using reference TRBV12-5 and TRBJ1-1 for the parts outside the CDR3, the full variable domain is DARVTQTPRHKVTEMGQEVTMRCQPILGHNTVFWYRQTMMQGLELLAYFRNRAPLDDSGMPKDRFSAEMPDATLATLKIQPSEPRDSAVYFCASARDRKAFFGQGTRLTVV.

The gene calls are TRBV27 and TRBJ1-6, with TRBD1 matching 7 bases. From germline, CDR1 is MNHEY and CDR2 SMNVEV (reference sequence). V was clipped by 6 bases and J by 10 bases; unmatched bases: 9. This CDR3 comprises 14 residues. In DNA, the CDR3 is TGTGCCAGCAGGGTTAGGGGGCTACGGTCACCCCTCCACTTT. Its protein is CASRVRGLRSPLHF.

The chain uses TRBV5-6 and TRBJ1-1; D call uncertain. This CDR3 spans 12 amino acids. CDR1 is SGHDT and CDR2 is YYEEEE in the germline V gene. V was shortened by 5 bases and J by 5 bases, with 10 bases between the two germline ends. The CDR3 sequence: CASRRGRTEAFF. In DNA, the CDR3 is TGTGCCAGCAGGCGAGGGAGGACTGAAGCTTTCTTT.

In nucleotides, the CDR3 is TGCGCCAGCAGCTTTTCCAGGGGGACCTATGGCTACACCTTC. This encodes CASSFSRGTYGYTF. The V call is TRBV4-1, the J call TRBJ1-2; the match to TRBD1 covers 7 bases. CDR1 is MGHRA, CDR2 YSYEKL, per germline. The CDR3 is 14 residues long. Trimming took 5 bases from V and 4 from J; bases not matched to a gene: 7.

This sequence joins TRBV2 and TRBJ2-7; D is possibly TRBD2 (5 bases). Germline V CDR1 and CDR2: SNHLY, FYNNEI. The CDR3 length is 15 residues. Trimming shortened V by 0 bases and J by 0 bases, and 9 bases separated the two germline ends. The CDR3 here is CASSEAQGLSYEQYF. CDR3 coding DNA: TGTGCCAGCAGTGAAGCGCAAGGACTCTCCTACGAGCAGTACTTC. Combining the CDR3 with reference TRBV2 and TRBJ2-7 gives the whole variable domain EPEVTQTPSHQVTQMGQEVILRCVPISNHLYFYWYRQILGQKVEFLVSFYNNEISEKSEIFDDQFSVERPDGSNFTLKIRSTKLEDSAMYFCASSEAQGLSYEQYFGPGTRLTVT.